The rows below give T cell receptor beta chains drawn from one sample of a study of molecular identifiers for immune sequencing clone quantification. TCRdb passed the PCR reads through MiXCR, listing each CDR3 protein once. The table shows approximately 90,000 distinct CDR3 sequences, with around 20% occurring only once. The specimen sequenced was naive CD8+ T cells from blood, with Jurkat cell RNA spiked in. These receptors all come from a human donor in good health. Some libraries in this study had Jurkat cell RNA spiked in. The CDR3 runs from the conserved cysteine through the conserved F or W. A D gene is named only where the DNA matches it firmly. The size field is filled for only some rows; it gives once, few, many or a size class.

abundance: many
d_gene: -
v_gene: TRBV24-1
j_gene: TRBJ1-1
CDR3nt: TGTGCCACCAGTGATTTGGACTCCCCTGTCCCCCGACAGATACCGTTGAACACTGAAGCTTTCTTT
CDR3aa: CATSDLDSPVPRQIPLNTEAFF

abundance: few
d_gene: -
v_gene: TRBV11-1
j_gene: TRBJ2-3
CDR3nt: TGTGCCAGCAGCCAGAGAACCGGAGGAGAGAGCACAGATACGCAGTATTTT
CDR3aa: CASSQRTGGESTDTQYF

abundance: few
d_gene: TRBD2
v_gene: TRBV6-5
j_gene: TRBJ2-3
CDR3nt: TGTGCCAGCAGTTACTCGACCGGTCAAGCGGGAGTTCTTGCAGATACGCAGTATTTT
CDR3aa: CASSYSTGQAGVLADTQYF

abundance: -
d_gene: -
v_gene: TRBV4-3
j_gene: TRBJ2-7
CDR3nt: TGCGCCGACCCAAATGCGGTGAGCTCCTACGAGCAGTACTTC
CDR3aa: CADPNAVSSYEQYF

abundance: many
d_gene: -
v_gene: TRBV13
j_gene: TRBJ2-7
CDR3nt: TGTGCCAGCAGCCTAGTCGCTTACGAGCAGTACTTC
CDR3aa: CASSLVAYEQYF

abundance: -
d_gene: -
v_gene: TRBV11-2
j_gene: TRBJ2-5
CDR3nt: TGTACCAGCAGCCCCCCGGTCCAGGAGACCCAGTGCTTC
CDR3aa: CTSSPPVQETQCF

abundance: -
d_gene: TRBD2
v_gene: TRBV20-1
j_gene: TRBJ2-5
CDR3nt: TGCAGTGCCCCCACACCTATTTCGATAGCGGGGGGGCTGGAGACCCGGTACTTC
CDR3aa: CSAPTPISIAGGLETRYF

abundance: many
d_gene: TRBD1
v_gene: TRBV27
j_gene: TRBJ2-7
CDR3nt: TGTGCCAGCAGTTCCAGGGGGCCTAACGAGCAGTACTTC
CDR3aa: CASSSRGPNEQYF

abundance: few
d_gene: -
v_gene: TRBV6-1
j_gene: TRBJ1-1
CDR3nt: TGTGCCAGCAACCAACAGAAGTTCGACACTGAAGCTTTCTTT
CDR3aa: CASNQQKFDTEAFF

abundance: many
d_gene: -
v_gene: TRBV27
j_gene: TRBJ2-3
CDR3nt: TGTGCCAGCAGTTTAGGGCAGGGAGGAACAGATACGCAGTATTTT
CDR3aa: CASSLGQGGTDTQYF

abundance: -
d_gene: -
v_gene: TRBV2
j_gene: TRBJ2-5
CDR3nt: TGTGCCAGCAGGGGGACCCCCCGAGAGACCCAGTGCTTC
CDR3aa: CASRGTPRETQCF

abundance: many
d_gene: TRBD2
v_gene: TRBV2
j_gene: TRBJ2-3
CDR3nt: TGTGCCACCCCGGGACTAGCGGATTACACAGATACGCAGTATTTT
CDR3aa: CATPGLADYTDTQYF

abundance: many
d_gene: -
v_gene: TRBV28
j_gene: TRBJ2-2
CDR3nt: TGTGCCAGCAGTTTATTCAGGGAGAACACCGGGGAGCTGTTTTTT
CDR3aa: CASSLFRENTGELFF

abundance: many
d_gene: -
v_gene: TRBV7-9
j_gene: TRBJ1-1
CDR3nt: TGTGCCAGCAGCTTTATGAACACTGAAGCTTTCTTT
CDR3aa: CASSFMNTEAFF

abundance: many
d_gene: -
v_gene: TRBV12-3/TRBV12-4
j_gene: TRBJ1-5
CDR3nt: TGTGCCAGCAGTGGCCCGGGGAATCAGCCCCAGCATTTT
CDR3aa: CASSGPGNQPQHF

abundance: few
d_gene: -
v_gene: TRBV10-3
j_gene: TRBJ1-2
CDR3nt: TGTGCCATCAGTGATTGGCAAGGGATAGACTATGGCTACACCTTC
CDR3aa: CAISDWQGIDYGYTF

abundance: many
d_gene: TRBD1
v_gene: TRBV9
j_gene: TRBJ2-2
CDR3nt: TGTGCCAGCAGGACCAGGGGGTCTCAGGGCGAAGACACCGGGGAGCTGTTTTTT
CDR3aa: CASRTRGSQGEDTGELFF

abundance: -
d_gene: -
v_gene: TRBV7-9
j_gene: TRBJ2-2
CDR3nt: TGTGCCAGCAGCCAAATCATTCCGGGGGGCCACGGGGAGCTGTTTTTT
CDR3aa: CASSQIIPGGHGELFF

abundance: -
d_gene: TRBD1
v_gene: TRBV4-3
j_gene: TRBJ2-6
CDR3nt: TGCGCCAGCAGCCAAGTGACATTCGGACAGGGCCTCTCTGGGGCCAACGTCCTGACTTTC
CDR3aa: CASSQVTFGQGLSGANVLTF

abundance: -
d_gene: TRBD1
v_gene: TRBV6-2/TRBV6-3
j_gene: TRBJ2-5
CDR3nt: TGTGCCAGCAGTTACTGGGCAGGGGGCTCGGAGACCCAGTACTTC
CDR3aa: CASSYWAGGSETQYF

abundance: few
d_gene: -
v_gene: TRBV19
j_gene: TRBJ1-1
CDR3nt: TGTGCCAGTAGTATAAGGCTGGTTACTGAAGCTTTCTTT
CDR3aa: CASSIRLVTEAFF

abundance: -
d_gene: -
v_gene: TRBV3-1
j_gene: TRBJ1-4
CDR3nt: TGTGCCAGCAGCCAAGATTACGTCAGGGTTGGTGAAAAACTGTTTTTT
CDR3aa: CASSQDYVRVGEKLFF

abundance: many
d_gene: -
v_gene: TRBV12-3/TRBV12-4
j_gene: TRBJ2-2
CDR3nt: TGTGCCAGCAGTCACAGGGTTGACGGGGAGCTGTTTTTT
CDR3aa: CASSHRVDGELFF

abundance: few
d_gene: TRBD2
v_gene: TRBV20-1
j_gene: TRBJ2-7
CDR3nt: TGCAGTGCCTCCCGGACTAGCGGGAGGTCGGGCGAGCAGTACTTC
CDR3aa: CSASRTSGRSGEQYF

abundance: few
d_gene: TRBD1
v_gene: TRBV19
j_gene: TRBJ1-1
CDR3nt: TGTGCCAGTAGTATGGTCAGGGGGTCTTCGTACATGAACACTGAAGCTTTCTTT
CDR3aa: CASSMVRGSSYMNTEAFF

abundance: many
d_gene: -
v_gene: TRBV12-3/TRBV12-4
j_gene: TRBJ1-1
CDR3nt: TGTGCCAGCAGTGGGAAGGGGACTGAAGCTTTCTTT
CDR3aa: CASSGKGTEAFF

abundance: few
d_gene: TRBD1
v_gene: TRBV13
j_gene: TRBJ2-1
CDR3nt: TGTGCCAGCAGCTTAGGACAGGGGTTTGAGCAGTTCTTC
CDR3aa: CASSLGQGFEQFF

abundance: many
d_gene: TRBD1
v_gene: TRBV4-3
j_gene: TRBJ2-7
CDR3nt: TGCGCCAGCAGCCAAGGACAGGGAACCTACGAGCAGTACTTC
CDR3aa: CASSQGQGTYEQYF

abundance: many
d_gene: -
v_gene: TRBV6-5
j_gene: TRBJ2-7
CDR3nt: TGTGCCAGCAGTTACGGGGCCCAAGTTGAGCAGTACTTC
CDR3aa: CASSYGAQVEQYF

abundance: many
d_gene: -
v_gene: TRBV28
j_gene: TRBJ2-7
CDR3nt: TGTGCCAGCAGTCAAATTGACATGTTCTACGAGCAGTACTTC
CDR3aa: CASSQIDMFYEQYF

abundance: -
d_gene: TRBD1
v_gene: TRBV7-9
j_gene: TRBJ2-4
CDR3nt: TGTGCCAGCAGCCCTCTTACAGGGGGCAAAAACATTCAGTACTTC
CDR3aa: CASSPLTGGKNIQYF

abundance: -
d_gene: TRBD2
v_gene: TRBV20-1
j_gene: TRBJ2-3
CDR3nt: TGCGGTGCTAGAGATGTAGCGGGGGGGCGGTTAGATACGCAGTATTTT
CDR3aa: CGARDVAGGRLDTQYF

abundance: many
d_gene: -
v_gene: TRBV27
j_gene: TRBJ2-4
CDR3nt: TGTGCCAGCAGTCCTAACGACTTAATAGCCAAAAACATTCAGTACTTC
CDR3aa: CASSPNDLIAKNIQYF

abundance: many
d_gene: TRBD2
v_gene: TRBV7-6
j_gene: TRBJ2-7
CDR3nt: TGTGCCAGCAGCCCAACGAGCGGGAGCTCCTACGAGCAGTACTTC
CDR3aa: CASSPTSGSSYEQYF

abundance: -
d_gene: -
v_gene: TRBV5-6
j_gene: TRBJ2-7
CDR3nt: TGTGCCAGCAGCTTTCCTAGCTCCTACGAGCAGTACTTC
CDR3aa: CASSFPSSYEQYF

abundance: -
d_gene: -
v_gene: TRBV6-1
j_gene: TRBJ1-2
CDR3nt: TGTGCCAGCAATAGGGGATCGGGAGGCTACACCTTC
CDR3aa: CASNRGSGGYTF

abundance: many
d_gene: -
v_gene: TRBV4-3
j_gene: TRBJ2-1
CDR3nt: TGCGCCAGCAGCCCGGAAGGGGCGAGCTCCTACAATGAGCAGTTCTTC
CDR3aa: CASSPEGASSYNEQFF

abundance: many
d_gene: -
v_gene: TRBV4-1
j_gene: TRBJ2-7
CDR3nt: TGCGCCAGCAGCCATTACAAAGGTACCTACGAGCAGTACTTC
CDR3aa: CASSHYKGTYEQYF

abundance: -
d_gene: -
v_gene: TRBV6-2/TRBV6-3
j_gene: TRBJ2-4
CDR3nt: TGTGCCAGCAGTAACCCGCCGGTGGAACGGGAAAACATTCAGTACTTC
CDR3aa: CASSNPPVERENIQYF

abundance: few
d_gene: TRBD1
v_gene: TRBV6-5
j_gene: TRBJ2-3
CDR3nt: TGTGCCAGCCACTACCTCCGGGACAGGGAGACAGATACGCAGTGTTTT
CDR3aa: CASHYLRDRETDTQCF

abundance: many
d_gene: -
v_gene: TRBV27
j_gene: TRBJ1-1
CDR3nt: TGTGCCAGCAGTTTAAATGGCCCGAACACTGAAGCTTTCTTT
CDR3aa: CASSLNGPNTEAFF

abundance: many
d_gene: TRBD1
v_gene: TRBV4-3
j_gene: TRBJ2-5
CDR3nt: TGCGCCAGCAGCCCGGGACAGAAAGAGACCCAGTACTTC
CDR3aa: CASSPGQKETQYF

abundance: many
d_gene: -
v_gene: TRBV6-2/TRBV6-3
j_gene: TRBJ1-1
CDR3nt: TGTGCCAGCAGCAGAAGGATGTTCACTGAAGCTTTCTTT
CDR3aa: CASSRRMFTEAFF

abundance: many
d_gene: -
v_gene: TRBV5-1
j_gene: TRBJ2-5
CDR3nt: TGCGCCAGCAGCTTGGCCATGGCCTCCCAAGAGACCCAGTACTTC
CDR3aa: CASSLAMASQETQYF

abundance: many
d_gene: -
v_gene: TRBV29-1
j_gene: TRBJ2-7
CDR3nt: TGCAGCGTTGAAGATATGGGGGGGCGACCCTACGAGCAGTACTTC
CDR3aa: CSVEDMGGRPYEQYF

abundance: many
d_gene: -
v_gene: TRBV4-1
j_gene: TRBJ2-7
CDR3nt: TGCGCCAGCAGCCAGGAACGACAGTACGAGCAGTACTTC
CDR3aa: CASSQERQYEQYF